This TCR beta chain was recovered during a study of blood T cell repertoires in COVID-19. TCRdb's copy holds only in-frame clones and misses some; the assay was immunoSEQ multiplex PCR. The sample has under 200,000 clones, around 82% seen once; the top ten hold roughly 9.8%. The germline gives CDR1 SGHAT, CDR2 FQNNGV. The length of the CDR3 is 20 residues. The V segment lost 0 bases and the J segment 2 bases; nucleotides outside the gene matches: 12. The chain is built from TRBV11-2 and TRBJ2-6; 8 bases are shared with TRBD1. The sequence was obtained from an elderly woman with acute or convalescent COVID-19. Sequencing used peripheral blood. CDR3 in amino acids: CASSLDPGQGRKTGANVLTF. The CDR3 region has the DNA TGTGCCAGCAGCTTAGATCCCGGACAGGGCAGGAAGACTGGGGCCAACGTCCTGACTTTC.